The sample holds many counts of the clone carrying this T cell receptor beta chain. Its matching antigen is unknown. Unique molecular identifiers were incorporated during preparation of the TCRbeta library. TCRdb re-analysed the PCR reads in MiXCR, keeping a single row per CDR3 protein. The table shows 110,000 or so distinct CDR3 sequences, with about 6.5% occurring only once. The data originate from a study of T-cell reconstitution after alpha-beta-depleted transplantation in children. The study, taken as a whole, reports: The high TCRbeta diversity at day 60 in some patients came from surviving recipient T cells and thymic progenitors. Where alpha-beta T cells came from about two months after transplant was reportedly several hundred expanded graft clones. When one year had passed after transplant, most T-cell counts and diversity came from newly produced T cells.

The CDR3 contains 12 residues. V shed 1 base and J shed 8 bases, with 8 bases lying between them. Germline loops: CDR1 KGHSH, CDR2 LQKENI. This specimen consisted of PBMCs, mostly from graft donor cells, obtained 360 days after TCRalphabeta/CD19-depleted stem cell transplant. This clonotype was obtained from a male patient under 10 years old who had a stem cell transplant for acute lymphoblastic leukemia, so the T cells may come from the graft donor. The gene calls are TRBV18 and TRBJ1-1, with D unclear. The chain's CDR3 is CASSPQIWEAFF. The DNA of the CDR3 is TGTGCCAGCTCACCACAAATTTGGGAAGCTTTCTTT.